This is a list of T cell receptor beta chains from one sample in a study of regulatory T cells in long-lasting Graves disease. TCRdb itself ran the multiplex PCR reads through MiXCR, one entry per CDR3 protein. The table has under 800,000 distinct CDR3 sequences, 15% to 20% seen once. The sample also formed part of further work on T cells in Graves' hyperthyroidism and ophthalmopathy.

This specimen consisted of peripheral blood mononuclear cells (PBMCs), obtained at new diagnosis, from a patient treated with antithyroid drugs. These receptors were collected from a woman in her thirties with Graves disease. The CDR3 runs from the conserved cysteine through the conserved F or W. D genes are given only for firm matches. Clone size, where shown, is once, few, many, or a class for clones that have expanded.

v_call	j_call	clone_size	d_call	cdr3_aa	cdr3_nt
TRBV3-1	TRBJ2-1	.	.	CASSQLRGEFILF	TGTGCCAGCAGCCAATTAAGAGGGGAATTCATCCTCTTC
TRBV28	TRBJ2-7	many	.	CASRPSGSYEQYF	TGTGCCAGCCGACCATCCGGGTCCTACGAGCAGTACTTC
TRBV29-1	TRBJ1-1	many	.	CSVGKGNTEAFF	TGCAGCGTGGGGAAGGGGAACACTGAAGCTTTCTTT
TRBV29-1	TRBJ1-3	.	.	CSVVKDSGNTIYF	TGCAGCGTTGTCAAGGACTCTGGAAACACCATATATTTT
TRBV11-2	TRBJ1-4	many	.	CASSSGVGGVRRAF	TGTGCCAGCAGCTCTGGAGTCGGTGGAGTAAGAAGGGCTTTT
TRBV7-3	TRBJ2-5	many	TRBD2	CASSSKGAGTSGNGETQYF	TGTGCCAGCAGTTCTAAGGGGGCCGGGACTAGCGGGAACGGAGAGACCCAGTACTTC
TRBV28	TRBJ1-1	few	.	CASSLSGNRAEAFF	TGTGCCAGCAGTTTGTCAGGGAATAGGGCTGAAGCTTTCTTT
TRBV7-8	TRBJ2-3	.	.	CASSLDNSWYRETDTQYF	TGTGCCAGCAGCTTAGATAATAGCTGGTACAGGGAGACAGATACGCAGTATTTT
TRBV11-2	TRBJ1-3	.	TRBD1	CASSSFRYPIDRVGNTIYF	TGTGCCAGCAGCTCGTTCCGGTACCCGATAGACAGGGTTGGAAACACCATATATTTT
TRBV27	TRBJ1-5	many	.	CASSLSKGNQPQHF	TGTGCCAGCAGTTTGTCAAAGGGCAATCAGCCCCAGCATTTT
TRBV2	TRBJ1-6	many	.	CASSESWASYNSPLHF	TGTGCCAGCAGTGAGTCGTGGGCGTCCTATAATTCACCCCTCCACTTT
TRBV11-2	TRBJ2-7	.	.	CASSPIGDSSYEQYF	TGTGCCAGCAGCCCGATCGGGGATTCCTCCTACGAGCAGTACTTC
TRBV5-1	TRBJ2-7	many	.	CASSRDWDYEQYF	TGCGCCAGCAGCAGGGACTGGGACTACGAGCAGTACTTC
TRBV5-5	TRBJ2-7	.	TRBD2	CASKLRGIYEQYF	TGTGCCAGCAAGTTGCGGGGGATCTACGAGCAGTACTTC
TRBV7-2	TRBJ1-4	many	TRBD1	CASRTGGSHEKLFF	TGTGCCAGCAGAACAGGGGGCTCTCACGAAAAACTGTTTTTT
TRBV9	TRBJ2-7	.	TRBD2	CASSVEGGGLAGAEQYF	TGTGCCAGCAGCGTAGAGGGGGGAGGACTAGCGGGAGCCGAGCAGTACTTC
TRBV6-1	TRBJ1-1	few	.	CTSSSLGGENTEAFF	TGTACCAGCAGCTCCCTGGGGGGCGAGAACACTGAAGCTTTCTTT
TRBV28	TRBJ2-7	.	TRBD1	CASSFRDRIIGEQYF	TGTGCCAGCAGTTTTAGGGACAGAATAATAGGCGAGCAGTACTTC
TRBV6-2/TRBV6-3	TRBJ2-3	.	TRBD2	CASNYGTTPDTQYF	TGTGCCAGCAATTACGGGACTACACCAGATACGCAGTATTTT
TRBV5-1	TRBJ2-2	.	.	CASSLTGYTGELFF	TGCGCCAGCAGCTTGACGGGGTATACCGGGGAGCTGTTTTTT
TRBV19	TRBJ1-5	few	TRBD1	CASSPIWTGGWEQPQHF	TGTGCCAGTAGTCCGATTTGGACAGGCGGCTGGGAGCAGCCCCAGCATTTT
TRBV9	TRBJ1-6	.	TRBD1	CASSAQPGQGNSPLHF	TGTGCCAGCAGCGCCCAACCGGGACAGGGCAATTCACCCCTCCACTTT
TRBV3-1	TRBJ2-3	few	.	CASSQGGGSPQYF	TGTGCCAGCAGCCAAGGGGGAGGCTCACCGCAGTATTTT
TRBV12-3/TRBV12-4	TRBJ1-5	many	.	CASSLGGGRQPQHF	TGTGCCAGCAGTTTAGGTGGGGGGAGGCAGCCCCAGCATTTT